This T cell receptor (beta chain) was sequenced in a study of PD-L1 blockade in urothelial cancer. Overall study: Males with bladder-origin urothelial cancer constituted about 90% of the 29 patients. The number of prior chemotherapy regimens per patient was 0 to 3. Blood yielded a median of roughly 140,000 T cells per sample.

Trimming removed 3 bases from V and 5 bases from J, with 21 bases in between. CDR3 length: 16 amino acids. The germline gives CDR1 SGHDT, CDR2 YYEEEE. Specified time point: peripheral blood 6 weeks after treatment start. TCRdb keeps only in-frame clones here, not all; method: immunoSEQ multiplex PCR. This repertoire shows some 22,000 clones, around 91% found once; its top ten account for over 9%. This sequence joins TRBV5-6 and TRBJ2-7; a weak D match, TRBD1 (6 bases). The sequence was collected from a woman aged 60-75 years with urothelial cancer. The sequences come from PBMCs, collected around atezolizumab (anti-PD-L1) treatment. DNA for the CDR3: TGTGCCAGCAGCTCCCTAGAACGGGACATAAGGCACGAGCAGTACTTC. Protein product: CASSSLERDIRHEQYF.